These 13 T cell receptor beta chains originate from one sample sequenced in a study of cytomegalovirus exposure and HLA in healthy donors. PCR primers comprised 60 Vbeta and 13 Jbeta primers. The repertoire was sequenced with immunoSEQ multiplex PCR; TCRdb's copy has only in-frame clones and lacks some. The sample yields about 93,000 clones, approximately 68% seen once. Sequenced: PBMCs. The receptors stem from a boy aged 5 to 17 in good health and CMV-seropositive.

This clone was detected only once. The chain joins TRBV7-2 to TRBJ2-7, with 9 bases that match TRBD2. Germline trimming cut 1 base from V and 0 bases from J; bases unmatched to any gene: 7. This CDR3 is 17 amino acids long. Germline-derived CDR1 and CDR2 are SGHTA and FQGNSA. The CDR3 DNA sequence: TGTGCCAGCAGCTTAGATGGGGGCGGGAGGGCCTCCTACGAGCAGTACTTC. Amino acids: CASSLDGGGRASYEQYF.

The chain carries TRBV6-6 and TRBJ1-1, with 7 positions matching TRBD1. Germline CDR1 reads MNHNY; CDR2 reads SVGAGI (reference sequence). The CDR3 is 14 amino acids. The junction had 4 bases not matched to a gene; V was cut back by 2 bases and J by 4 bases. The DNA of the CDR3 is TGTGCCAGCAGTTACCCGACAGGGACCACTGAAGCTTTCTTT. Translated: CASSYPTGTTEAFF.

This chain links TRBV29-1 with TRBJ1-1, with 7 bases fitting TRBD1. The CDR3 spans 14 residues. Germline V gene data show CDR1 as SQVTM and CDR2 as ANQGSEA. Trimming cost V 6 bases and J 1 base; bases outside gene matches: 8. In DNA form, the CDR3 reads TGCAGCGTCCCCGGGACAGCCCCGAACACTGAAGCTTTCTTT. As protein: CSVPGTAPNTEAFF.

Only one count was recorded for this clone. CDR3 sequence: CASSLVGSGGSNEQFF. CDR3 in DNA: TGCGCCAGCAGCTTGGTCGGTAGCGGGGGGTCCAATGAGCAGTTCTTC. The chain uses TRBV5-1 and TRBJ2-1; 10 nucleotides agree with TRBD2. V dropped 0 bases and J dropped 6; count of bases not matched to a gene: 6. The germline CDR1 and CDR2 sequences are SGHRS and YFSETQ. This CDR3 region has 16 residues.

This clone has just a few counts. CDR3 in amino acids: CASCLDLTADTQYF. CDR3 bases: TGCGCCAGCTGCCTAGACTTAACCGCCGATACGCAGTATTTT. This chain uses TRBV5-1 with TRBJ2-3, with D uncertain. The V gene's germline CDR1 is SGHRS and CDR2 YFSETQ. V gave up 7 bases and J gave up 6 bases, with 18 bases separating them. This CDR3 has 14 residues. Full variable domain (remainder filled in from reference TRBV5-1 and TRBJ2-3): KAGVTQTPRYLIKTRGQQVTLSCSPISGHRSVSWYQQTPGQGLQFLFEYFSETQRNKGNFPGRFSGRQFSNSRSEMNVSTLELGDSALYLCASCLDLTADTQYFGPGTRLTVL.

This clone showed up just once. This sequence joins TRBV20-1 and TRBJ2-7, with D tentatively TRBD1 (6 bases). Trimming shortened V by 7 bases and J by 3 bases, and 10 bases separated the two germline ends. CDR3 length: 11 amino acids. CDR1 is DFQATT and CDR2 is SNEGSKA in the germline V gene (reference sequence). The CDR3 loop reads CSVRTVYEQYF. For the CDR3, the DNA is TGCAGTGTAAGGACAGTCTACGAGCAGTACTTC.

The CDR3 region is CASSPRTGPYNEQFF. CDR3 in DNA: TGTGCCAGCAGTCCGAGGACAGGGCCCTACAATGAGCAGTTCTTC. The chain is built from TRBV11-3 and TRBJ2-1, with 8 bases matching TRBD1. Trimming removed 6 bases from V and 2 bases from J; junction bases left unmatched: 6. The CDR3 runs 15 residues. Germline CDR1 and CDR2: SGHNT and YENEEA.

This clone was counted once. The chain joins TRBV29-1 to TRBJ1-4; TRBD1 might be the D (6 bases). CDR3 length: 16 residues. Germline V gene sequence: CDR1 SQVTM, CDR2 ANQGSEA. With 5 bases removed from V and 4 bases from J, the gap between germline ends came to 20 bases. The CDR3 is CSVRSGQTTVNEKLFF. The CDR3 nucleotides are TGCAGCGTTCGATCAGGACAGACAACTGTTAATGAAAAACTGTTTTTT.

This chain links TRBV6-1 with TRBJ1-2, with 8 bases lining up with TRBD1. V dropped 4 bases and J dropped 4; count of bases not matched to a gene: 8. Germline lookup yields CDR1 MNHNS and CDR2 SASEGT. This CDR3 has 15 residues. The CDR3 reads CASSVTQGAGYGYTF. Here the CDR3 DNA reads TGTGCCAGCAGTGTTACTCAGGGGGCTGGCTATGGCTACACCTTC.

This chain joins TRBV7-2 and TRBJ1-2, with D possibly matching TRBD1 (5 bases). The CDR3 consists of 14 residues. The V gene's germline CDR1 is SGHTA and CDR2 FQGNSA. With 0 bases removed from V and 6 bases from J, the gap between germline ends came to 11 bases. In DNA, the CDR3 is TGTGCCAGCAGCTTAGCGGTCAGGGCTGATGGCTACACCTTC. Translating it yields CASSLAVRADGYTF.

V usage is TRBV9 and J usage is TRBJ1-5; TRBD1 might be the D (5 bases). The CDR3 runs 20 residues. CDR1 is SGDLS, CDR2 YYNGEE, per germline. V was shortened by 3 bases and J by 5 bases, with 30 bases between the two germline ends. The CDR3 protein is CASSAALGPIKRMSDQPQHF. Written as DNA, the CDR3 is TGTGCCAGCAGCGCCGCCCTGGGGCCAATTAAACGGATGAGTGATCAGCCCCAGCATTTT. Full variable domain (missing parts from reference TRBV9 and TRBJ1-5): DSGVTQTPKHLITATGQRVTLRCSPRSGDLSVYWYQQSLDQGLQFLIQYYNGEERAKGNILERFSAQQFPDLHSELNLSSLELGDSALYFCASSAALGPIKRMSDQPQHFGDGTRLSIL.

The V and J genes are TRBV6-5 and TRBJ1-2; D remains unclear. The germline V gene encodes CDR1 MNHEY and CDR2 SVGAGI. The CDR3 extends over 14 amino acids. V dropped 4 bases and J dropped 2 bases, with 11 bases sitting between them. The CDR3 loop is CASSSPGANYGYTF. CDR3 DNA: TGTGCCAGCAGTTCACCGGGAGCAAACTATGGCTACACCTTC.

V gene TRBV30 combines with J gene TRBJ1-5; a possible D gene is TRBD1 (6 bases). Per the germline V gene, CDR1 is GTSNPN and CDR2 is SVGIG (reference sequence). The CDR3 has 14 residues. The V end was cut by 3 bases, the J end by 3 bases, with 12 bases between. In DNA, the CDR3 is TGTGCCTGGAGCGGACAGTTTTACAATCAGCCCCAGCATTTT. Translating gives CAWSGQFYNQPQHF.